The T cell receptor beta chain described here comes from a study of blood T cell repertoires in COVID-19. TCRdb's table, derived via immunoSEQ multiplex PCR, lists solely in-frame clones and lacks some. The sample lists over 250,000 clones; roughly nine tenths were seen once. The ends lost 4 bases at V and 3 bases at J; junction bases unmatched: 2. Germline V gene sequence: CDR1 WSHSY, CDR2 SAAADI. The CDR3 contains 15 residues. The receptor was isolated from a woman in her sixties who had recovered from COVID-19. The chain combines TRBV10-2 with TRBJ2-1, with 11 nucleotides matching TRBD2. Material for sequencing was PBMCs or T cells enriched from blood (not recorded which). Here the CDR3 DNA reads TGCGCCAGCAGTGCACTAGCGGGAGACTACAATGAGCAGTTCTTC. Its protein product is CASSALAGDYNEQFF.